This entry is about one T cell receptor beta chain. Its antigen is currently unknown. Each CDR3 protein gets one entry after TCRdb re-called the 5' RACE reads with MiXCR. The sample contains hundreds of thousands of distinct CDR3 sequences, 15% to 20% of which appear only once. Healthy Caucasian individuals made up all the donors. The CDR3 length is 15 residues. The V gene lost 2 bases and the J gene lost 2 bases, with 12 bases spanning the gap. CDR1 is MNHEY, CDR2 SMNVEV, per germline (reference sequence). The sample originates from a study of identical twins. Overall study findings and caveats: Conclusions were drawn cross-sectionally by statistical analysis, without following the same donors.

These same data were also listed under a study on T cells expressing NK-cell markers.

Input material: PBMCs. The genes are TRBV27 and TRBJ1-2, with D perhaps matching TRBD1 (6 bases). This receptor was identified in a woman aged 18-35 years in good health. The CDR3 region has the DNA TGTGCCAGCAGTTTAGCAAGCACAGGGAACTATGGCTACACCTTC. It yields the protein CASSLASTGNYGYTF.